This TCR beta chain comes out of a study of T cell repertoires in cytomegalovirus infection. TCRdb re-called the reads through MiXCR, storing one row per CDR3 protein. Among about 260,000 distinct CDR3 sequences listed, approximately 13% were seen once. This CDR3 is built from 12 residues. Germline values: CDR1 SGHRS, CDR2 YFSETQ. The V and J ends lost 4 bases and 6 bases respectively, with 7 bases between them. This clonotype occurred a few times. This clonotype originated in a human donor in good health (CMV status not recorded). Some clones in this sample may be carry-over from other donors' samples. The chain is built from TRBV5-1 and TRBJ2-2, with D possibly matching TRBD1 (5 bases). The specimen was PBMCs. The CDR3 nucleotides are TGCGCCAGCAGCGCACAGGCCGGGGAGCTGTTTTTT. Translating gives CASSAQAGELFF.